This T cell receptor (beta chain) stems from a study of T-cell memory formation after mild COVID-19. This clonotype was recorded a few times. A single record per CDR3 protein comes from TCRdb applying MiXCR to the 5' RACE reads. In the table there are about 470,000 distinct CDR3 sequences, around a quarter of which are singletons. The CDR3 covers 16 residues. V lost 2 bases, J lost 0 bases, and 14 bases lay in between. This TCR derives from an adult woman who had mild COVID-19 (a few samples of this study predate the infection). Cell type and time point are not known. The source material was PBMCs or a T cell subset sorted from them (not recorded which). This rearrangement joins TRBV12-3 or TRBV12-4 to TRBJ2-7; tentative D call: TRBD1 (5 bases). CDR3 sequence reads: CASSLTQDTHSYEQYF. Here the CDR3 DNA reads TGTGCCAGCAGTTTAACCCAGGACACTCACTCCTACGAGCAGTACTTC.